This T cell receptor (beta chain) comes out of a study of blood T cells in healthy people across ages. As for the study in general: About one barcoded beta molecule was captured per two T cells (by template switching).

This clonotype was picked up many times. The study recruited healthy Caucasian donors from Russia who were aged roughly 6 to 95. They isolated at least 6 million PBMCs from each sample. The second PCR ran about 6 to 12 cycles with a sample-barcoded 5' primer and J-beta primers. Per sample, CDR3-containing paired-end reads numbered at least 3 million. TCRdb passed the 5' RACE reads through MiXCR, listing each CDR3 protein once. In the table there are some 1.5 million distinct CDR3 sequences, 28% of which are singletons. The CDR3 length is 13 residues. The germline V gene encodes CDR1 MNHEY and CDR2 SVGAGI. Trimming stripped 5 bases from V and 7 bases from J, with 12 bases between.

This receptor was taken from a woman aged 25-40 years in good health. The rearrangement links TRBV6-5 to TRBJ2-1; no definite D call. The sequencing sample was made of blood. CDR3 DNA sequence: TGTGCCAGCAGTCGTCTCCCACCGAATGAGCAGTTCTTC. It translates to CASSRLPPNEQFF.